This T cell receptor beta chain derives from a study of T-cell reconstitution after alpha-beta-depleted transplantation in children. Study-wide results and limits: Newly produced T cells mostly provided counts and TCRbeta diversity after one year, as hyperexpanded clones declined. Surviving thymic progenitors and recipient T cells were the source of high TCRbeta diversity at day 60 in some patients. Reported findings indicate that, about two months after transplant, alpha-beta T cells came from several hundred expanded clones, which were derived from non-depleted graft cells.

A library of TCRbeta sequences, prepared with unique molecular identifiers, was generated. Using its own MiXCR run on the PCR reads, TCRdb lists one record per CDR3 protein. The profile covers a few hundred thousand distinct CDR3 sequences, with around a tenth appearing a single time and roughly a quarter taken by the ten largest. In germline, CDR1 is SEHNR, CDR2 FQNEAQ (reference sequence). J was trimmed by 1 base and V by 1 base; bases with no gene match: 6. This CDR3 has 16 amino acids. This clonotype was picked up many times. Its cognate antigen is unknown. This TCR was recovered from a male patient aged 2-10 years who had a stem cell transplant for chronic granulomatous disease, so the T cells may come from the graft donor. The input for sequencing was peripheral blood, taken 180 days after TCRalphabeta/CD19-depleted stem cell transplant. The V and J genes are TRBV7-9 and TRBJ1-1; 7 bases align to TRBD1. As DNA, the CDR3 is TGTGCCAGCAGCTTAGGGAACACAGGGGCGAACACTGAAGCTTTCTTT. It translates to CASSLGNTGANTEAFF.